These 14 T cell receptor beta chains originate from one sample sequenced in a study of blood T cell repertoires in COVID-19. The data were produced by immunoSEQ multiplex PCR, yet TCRdb's version contains in-frame clones alone and is incomplete. Altogether 180,000 or so clones are present, about 79% being singletons, with the ten largest covering approximately 16%. The sequencing input was PBMCs or T cells enriched from blood (not recorded which). The receptors derive from a man between 50 and 59 years old who had recovered from COVID-19.

The chain employs TRBV13 and TRBJ2-3, with D perhaps matching TRBD1 (6 bases). The CDR3 totals 16 residues. Looked up from germline, CDR1 is PRHDT and CDR2 is FYEKMQ (reference sequence). V lost 2 bases, J lost 7 bases, and 19 bases lay in between. The CDR3, as DNA: TGTGCCAGCAGCTTAAGTCCGGGACCAGGGGCCAATACGCAGTATTTT. This sequence encodes CASSLSPGPGANTQYF.

The rearrangement joins TRBV19 to TRBJ1-2; tentatively, D is TRBD1 (5 bases). V was shortened by 4 bases and J by 7 bases, with 10 bases between the two germline ends. The CDR3 is 12 amino acids. Germline-derived CDR1 and CDR2 are LNHDA and SQIVND (reference sequence). The chain's CDR3 is CASSNRFGGYTF. The CDR3 coding sequence is TGTGCCAGTAGTAACAGGTTCGGTGGCTACACCTTC.

In its sample, this clone was seen once. The chain joins TRBV6-5 to TRBJ1-1; D remains unclear. The CDR3 totals 14 residues. Germline V gives CDR1 MNHEY, CDR2 SVGAGI. V dropped 3 bases and J dropped 1 base, with 9 bases sitting between them. This chain's CDR3 is CASSYDEGNTEAFF. DNA of the CDR3: TGTGCCAGCAGTTATGATGAGGGGAACACTGAAGCTTTCTTT.

V usage is TRBV11-3 and J usage is TRBJ1-1, with 7 bases fitting TRBD1. Germline loops: CDR1 SGHNT, CDR2 YENEEA. CDR3 length: 16 amino acids. Trimming at V came to 5 bases and at J to 4 bases, leaving 13 bases not matched to a gene. CDR3 DNA: TGTGCCAGCAGCCCCCGGGGGACAGAGCTCACCACTGAAGCTTTCTTT. Its translation is CASSPRGTELTTEAFF.

This chain joins TRBV2 and TRBJ2-1, with TRBD2 matching over 9 bases. V gave up 8 bases and J gave up 8 bases; unmatched junction bases: 10. The germline gives CDR1 SNHLY, CDR2 FYNNEI. This CDR3 is 14 amino acids long. The CDR3 DNA follows: TGTGCCAGCTTTGGGGCGGGGGGGGTCGATGAGCAGTTCTTC. Its protein product is CASFGAGGVDEQFF.

The sample holds a few counts of this clone. CDR3 nucleotides: TGTGCCAGCAGCCACCGAGATCGGTCCGGGGAGCTGTTTTTT. It codes for CASSHRDRSGELFF. The chain combines TRBV11-3 with TRBJ2-2; D not resolved. The CDR3 length is 14 residues. Germline CDR1 SGHNT, CDR2 YENEEA. Trimming shortened V by 5 bases and J by 6 bases, and 13 bases separated the two germline ends.

This clone is a singleton in its sample. V usage is TRBV6-5 and J usage is TRBJ2-3; 7 bases are shared with TRBD2. The CDR3 totals 15 residues. Trimming cost V 6 bases and J 4 bases; bases outside gene matches: 10. The germline V gene encodes CDR1 MNHEY and CDR2 SVGAGI. CDR3 in amino acids: CASRLTSGGADTQYF. The CDR3 DNA sequence: TGTGCCAGCAGATTGACTAGTGGGGGGGCAGATACGCAGTATTTT.

The rearrangement uses TRBV5-1 and TRBJ2-2; 8 positions match TRBD1. Germline V gene data show CDR1 as SGHRS and CDR2 as YFSETQ. Trimming took 4 bases from V and 4 from J; bases not matched to a gene: 9. The CDR3 sequence is 16 residues long. CDR3 region: CASSTGQDPGTGELFF. The CDR3 coding sequence is TGCGCCAGCAGCACGGGACAGGACCCGGGCACCGGGGAGCTGTTTTTT.

The V call is TRBV4-1, the J call TRBJ2-3; no reliable D call. Germline V gene data show CDR1 as MGHRA and CDR2 as YSYEKL. The CDR3 totals 14 residues. The ends were cut back, 3 bases at V and 2 bases at J, with 9 bases in the middle. The CDR3 coding sequence is TGCGCCAGCAGCCATGGTGCGCCCACAGATACGCAGTATTTT. Protein: CASSHGAPTDTQYF.

This clone was observed many times. The chain has TRBV2 and TRBJ1-2; tentatively, D is TRBD1 (5 bases). The CDR3 contains 13 residues. V was trimmed by 8 bases and J by 2 bases, leaving 12 bases between them. The germline V gene has CDR1 SNHLY and CDR2 FYNNEI. The CDR3 loop is CASGAGENYGYTF. In nucleotides, the CDR3 is TGTGCCAGCGGAGCGGGGGAGAACTATGGCTACACCTTC.

The chain couples TRBV5-5 to TRBJ2-3; D might be TRBD1 (5 bases). This CDR3 spans 15 amino acids. Germline V CDR1 and CDR2: SGHKS, YYEKEE (reference sequence). V shed 2 bases and J shed 7 bases, with 17 bases lying between them. The CDR3 DNA sequence: TGTGCCAGCAGCTTCCTGGCAGGCGGACAAAATACGCAGTATTTT. Translating it yields CASSFLAGGQNTQYF.

The chain combines TRBV2 with TRBJ1-1; D may be TRBD1 (6 bases). Trimming took off 5 bases at V and 6 bases at J, with 19 bases between the two ends. Germline lookup yields CDR1 SNHLY and CDR2 FYNNEI. There are 15 residues in the CDR3. This CDR3 is CASSKSDRQGAEAFF. CDR3 DNA sequence: TGTGCCAGCAGTAAATCAGACAGGCAAGGCGCTGAAGCTTTCTTT.

V usage is TRBV27 and J usage is TRBJ2-1; D is undetermined. Per germline, CDR1 MNHEY and CDR2 SMNVEV (reference sequence). Deletions cut 3 bases from V and 5 bases from J, with 11 bases between. The CDR3 sequence is 14 residues long. The CDR3 nucleotides are TGTGCCAGCAGTTTTGTAGCTTCTAACAATGAGCAGTTCTTC. It codes for CASSFVASNNEQFF.

The chain employs TRBV2 and TRBJ1-4; 9 positions match TRBD1. With V trimmed by 9 bases and J by 5 bases, 4 bases remained unmatched. The CDR3 sequence is 13 residues long. Germline CDR1 SNHLY, CDR2 FYNNEI. The chain's CDR3 is CARRGQGNEKLFF. DNA for the CDR3: TGTGCCAGGAGGGGACAGGGCAATGAAAAACTGTTTTTT. Looking up the rest from reference TRBV2 and TRBJ1-4 gives the full variable domain: EPEVTQTPSHQVTQMGQEVILRCVPISNHLYFYWYRQILGQKVEFLVSFYNNEISEKSEIFDDQFSVERPDGSNFTLKIRSTKLEDSAMYFCARRGQGNEKLFFGSGTQLSVL.